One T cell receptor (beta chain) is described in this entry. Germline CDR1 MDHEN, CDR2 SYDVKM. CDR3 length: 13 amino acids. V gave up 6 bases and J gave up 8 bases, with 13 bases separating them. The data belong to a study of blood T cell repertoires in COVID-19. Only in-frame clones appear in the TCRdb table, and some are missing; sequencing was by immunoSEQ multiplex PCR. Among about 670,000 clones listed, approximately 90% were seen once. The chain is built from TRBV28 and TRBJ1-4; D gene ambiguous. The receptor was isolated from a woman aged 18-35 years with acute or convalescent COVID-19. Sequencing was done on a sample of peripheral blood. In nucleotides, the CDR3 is TGTGCCAGCAGCCCCCCCTCCGAGGAAAAACTGTTTTTT. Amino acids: CASSPPSEEKLFF.